This T cell receptor beta chain was retrieved from a study of lymphopenia after photon versus proton radiotherapy. V shed 8 bases and J 0 bases; nucleotides not matched to a gene: 5. The CDR3 is made up of 15 amino acids. Germline CDR1 is MNHEY and CDR2 is SVGAGI. The assay was immunoSEQ multiplex PCR, and TCRdb's table has in-frame clones only and misses some. Of roughly 67,000 clones in the sample, about nine tenths were seen once. This specimen consisted of peripheral blood, obtained from a patient treated with photon-based radiotherapy. V is TRBV6-5 and J is TRBJ2-1, with 9 positions matching TRBD2. The source is a woman aged 70-85 years with pancreatic cancer. This CDR3 is CASGETSGSYNEQFF. CDR3 DNA sequence: TGTGCCAGCGGGGAGACTAGCGGCTCCTACAATGAGCAGTTCTTC.